This T cell receptor (beta chain) is from a study of blood T cell repertoires in COVID-19. The table came from immunoSEQ multiplex PCR; TCRdb's copy has only in-frame clones and leaves some out. The repertoire holds under 450,000 clones, with approximately 86% as singletons. Input material: peripheral blood. The source is a woman aged 55-69 years with COVID-19, enrolled during active disease.

CDR3 nucleotides: TGTGCCAGCAGCTTAGGGGGGACAGGGGGTAGTGGAAACACCATATATTTT. Protein: CASSLGGTGGSGNTIYF. The V gene is TRBV7-6, the J gene TRBJ1-3; 11 bases agree with TRBD1. The CDR3 spans 17 residues. Germline V gives CDR1 SGHVS, CDR2 FNYEAQ. J gave up 3 bases and V 1 base, and 5 bases lay outside the gene matches.